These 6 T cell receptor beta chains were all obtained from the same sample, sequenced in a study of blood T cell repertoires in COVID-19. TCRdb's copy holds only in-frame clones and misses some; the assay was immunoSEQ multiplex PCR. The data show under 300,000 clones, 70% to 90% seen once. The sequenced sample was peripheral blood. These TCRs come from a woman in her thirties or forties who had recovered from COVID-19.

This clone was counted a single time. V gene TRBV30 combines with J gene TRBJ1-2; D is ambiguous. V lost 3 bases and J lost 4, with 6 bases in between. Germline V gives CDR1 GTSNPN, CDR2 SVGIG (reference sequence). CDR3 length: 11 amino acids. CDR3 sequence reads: CAWRGLYGYTF. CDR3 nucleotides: TGTGCCTGGAGGGGCCTCTATGGCTACACCTTC.

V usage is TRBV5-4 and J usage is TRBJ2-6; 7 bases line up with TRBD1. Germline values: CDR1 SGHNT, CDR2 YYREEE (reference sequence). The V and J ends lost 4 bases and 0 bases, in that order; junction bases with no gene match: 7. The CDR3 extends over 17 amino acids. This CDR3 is CASSPGTASSGANVLTF. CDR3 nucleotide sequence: TGTGCCAGCAGCCCAGGGACAGCTAGCTCTGGGGCCAACGTCCTGACTTTC. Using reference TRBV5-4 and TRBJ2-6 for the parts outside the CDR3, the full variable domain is ETGVTQSPTHLIKTRGQQVTLRCSSQSGHNTVSWYQQALGQGPQFIFQYYREEENGRGNFPPRFSGLQFPNYSSELNVNALELDDSALYLCASSPGTASSGANVLTFGAGSRLTVL.

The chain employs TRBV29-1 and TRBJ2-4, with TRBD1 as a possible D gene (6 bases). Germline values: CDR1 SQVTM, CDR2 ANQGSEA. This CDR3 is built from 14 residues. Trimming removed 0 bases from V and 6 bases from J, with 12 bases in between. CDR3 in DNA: TGCAGCGTTGAAGATCGAACCAGGGGAAACATTCAGTACTTC. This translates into CSVEDRTRGNIQYF.

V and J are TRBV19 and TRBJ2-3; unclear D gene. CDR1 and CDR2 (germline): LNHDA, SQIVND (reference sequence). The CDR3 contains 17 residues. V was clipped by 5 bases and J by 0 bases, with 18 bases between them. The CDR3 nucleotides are TGTGCCAGTAGTCCCCAACTTTCTTCTTCTAGCACAGATACGCAGTATTTT. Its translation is CASSPQLSSSSTDTQYF.

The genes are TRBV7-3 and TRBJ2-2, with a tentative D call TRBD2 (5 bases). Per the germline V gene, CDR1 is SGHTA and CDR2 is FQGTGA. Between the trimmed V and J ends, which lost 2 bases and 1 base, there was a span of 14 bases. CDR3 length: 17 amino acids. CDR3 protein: CASSLRRGLGNTGELFF. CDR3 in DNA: TGTGCCAGCAGCTTACGCCGCGGGCTAGGGAACACCGGGGAGCTGTTTTTT.

The CDR3 is CATTSSSGNTIYF. Here the CDR3 DNA reads TGTGCCACCACTAGTAGCTCTGGAAACACCATATATTTT. This chain links TRBV10-3 with TRBJ1-3, with D uncertain. The V gene's germline CDR1 is ENHRY and CDR2 SYGVKD. The germline V and J ends were trimmed by 10 bases and 0 bases, with 10 bases remaining between them. The CDR3 is made up of 13 amino acids.